A selection of T cell receptor beta chains follows, all from one sample in a study of T cells in Graves' hyperthyroidism and ophthalmopathy. TCRdb re-called the multiplex PCR reads through MiXCR, storing one row per CDR3 protein. There are 600,000 or so distinct CDR3 sequences in the sample; approximately 44% occur only once, and 6.5% to 9% lies in the top ten. Sequencing was carried out using peripheral blood or thyroid tissue (not recorded which). These receptors were obtained from a woman aged 18 to 35 with Graves' hyperthyroidism. Each CDR3 is given without its conserved first and last residue.

j_call v_call cdr3_aa
TRBJ2-7 TRBV15 ASSREGSSYEQY
TRBJ1-6 TRBV6-1 ASSDGGTGNSPLH
TRBJ1-2 TRBV12-3/TRBV12-4 ASRGTGGPYGYT
TRBJ2-2 TRBV25-1 ASKETGKVDTGELF
TRBJ1-6 TRBV7-9 ASSPRLNNSPLH
TRBJ2-7 TRBV7-9 ASSVGGAGGIEQY
TRBJ2-7 TRBV7-8 ASSLVQQTFYEQY
TRBJ1-2 TRBV25-1 ASRPMGQGIGYGYT
TRBJ1-6 TRBV11-2 ASSKPGHLNSPLH
TRBJ2-7 TRBV7-2 ASSADRSYSDEQY
TRBJ2-5 TRBV24-1 ATSDRTWGETQY
TRBJ2-7 TRBV10-3 ASTWTSTSYEQY
TRBJ2-2 TRBV29-1 SVGRTAGELF
TRBJ2-2 TRBV7-3 ASRSISRGLQAGELF
TRBJ2-5 TRBV6-5 ASSYSFGPETQY
TRBJ2-7 TRBV7-9 ASSYDTNEQY
TRBJ1-5 TRBV19 ASRAYGGPSNQPQH
TRBJ1-1 TRBV14 ASSRTDRIEAF
TRBJ1-4 TRBV2 ASSELGTGKATNEKLF
TRBJ2-5 TRBV7-1 ASSPQGTSEETQY
TRBJ1-4 TRBV29-1 SVDGQGDEKLF
TRBJ2-5 TRBV7-3 ASSPDDLQETQY
TRBJ2-2 TRBV7-2 ASSQDREATGELF
TRBJ1-4 TRBV5-1 ASSLGPQGPEKLF
TRBJ1-4 TRBV5-6 ASSPQGRDEKLF
TRBJ2-7 TRBV14 ASSQLGGRSYEQY
TRBJ1-2 TRBV2 AISDSNYGYT
TRBJ1-1 TRBV7-9 ASSWGGFPVMNTEAF
TRBJ1-5 TRBV25-1 ASLEIGARGNQPQH
TRBJ1-4 TRBV25-1 ARSKEKLF
TRBJ2-7 TRBV6-1 ASELADTTYEQY
TRBJ1-1 TRBV20-1 SAEPGGTMNTEAF
TRBJ2-2 TRBV20-1 SARDNTGELF
TRBJ1-1 TRBV7-9 ASSSKTGGDTEAF
TRBJ2-7 TRBV20-1 SARGSGGFFYEQY
TRBJ1-5 TRBV9 ASSSSGADNQPQH
TRBJ1-6 TRBV19 ASSIGRASPLH
TRBJ1-6 TRBV13 ASSSRPLEALH
TRBJ2-7 TRBV7-3 ASSLIASGINEQY
TRBJ1-4 TRBV29-1 SVEGSAEGGGTNEKLF
TRBJ2-5 TRBV2 ASGQGIMETQY
. TRBV7-2 ASSRDFRLANEQY
TRBJ2-2 TRBV20-1 SAYVGTGELF
TRBJ1-2 TRBV9 ASGPAIPNYGYT
TRBJ2-7 TRBV20-1 SARGRSTNEQY
TRBJ1-6 TRBV25-1 ASSASGERALH
TRBJ2-7 TRBV7-9 ASSLALGPSYEQY
TRBJ2-7 TRBV25-1 ASSDRGFENEQY
TRBJ1-4 TRBV6-5 ASSFGRGGEKLF
TRBJ2-7 TRBV7-2 ASSSPPATSGEQY
TRBJ1-6 TRBV10-3 AITEPTYSPLH
TRBJ1-1 TRBV7-8 ASSAPWTETMNTEAF
TRBJ2-7 TRBV10-3 AVRTDLGTSPTYEQY
TRBJ2-7 TRBV4-2 ASSQESGGDGYEQY
TRBJ2-7 TRBV20-1 SASVTKTYEQY
TRBJ1-5 TRBV15 ATSRRTGFIGQPQH